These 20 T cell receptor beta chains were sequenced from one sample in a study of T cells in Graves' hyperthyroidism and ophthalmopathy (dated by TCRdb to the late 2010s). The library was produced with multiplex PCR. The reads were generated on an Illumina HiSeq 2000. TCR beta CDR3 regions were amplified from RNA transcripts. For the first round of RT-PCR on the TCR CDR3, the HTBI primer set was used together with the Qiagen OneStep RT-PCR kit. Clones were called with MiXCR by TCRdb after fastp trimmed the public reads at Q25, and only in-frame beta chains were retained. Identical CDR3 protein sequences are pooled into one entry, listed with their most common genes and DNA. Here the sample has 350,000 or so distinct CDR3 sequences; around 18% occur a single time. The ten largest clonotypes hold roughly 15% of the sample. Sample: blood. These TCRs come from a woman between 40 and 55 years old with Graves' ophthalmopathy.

As DNA, the CDR3 is TGTGCCAGCAGCCCCCGAAGGGGGTTTCAAGAGACCCAGTACTTC. Translation: CASSPRRGFQETQYF. The rearrangement uses TRBV7-2 and TRBJ2-5; perhaps TRBD1 as D (6 bases). The length of the CDR3 is 15 residues. The V end lost 5 bases, the J end lost 2 bases, and 15 bases lay between the germline ends. Germline loops: CDR1 SGHTA, CDR2 FQGNSA.

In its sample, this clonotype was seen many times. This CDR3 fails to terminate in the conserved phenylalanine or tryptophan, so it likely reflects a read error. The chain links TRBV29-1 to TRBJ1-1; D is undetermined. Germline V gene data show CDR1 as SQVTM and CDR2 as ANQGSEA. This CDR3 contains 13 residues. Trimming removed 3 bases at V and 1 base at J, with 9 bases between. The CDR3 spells CSVEIGRNTEAFL. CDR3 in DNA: TGCAGCGTTGAGATAGGCAGGAACACTGAAGCTTTCCTT.

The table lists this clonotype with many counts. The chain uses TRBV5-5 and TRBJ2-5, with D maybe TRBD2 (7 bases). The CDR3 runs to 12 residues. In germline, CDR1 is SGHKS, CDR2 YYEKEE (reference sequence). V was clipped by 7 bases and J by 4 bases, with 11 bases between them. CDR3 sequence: CASQGGGETQYF. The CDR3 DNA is TGTGCCAGCCAGGGAGGGGGAGAGACCCAGTACTTC.

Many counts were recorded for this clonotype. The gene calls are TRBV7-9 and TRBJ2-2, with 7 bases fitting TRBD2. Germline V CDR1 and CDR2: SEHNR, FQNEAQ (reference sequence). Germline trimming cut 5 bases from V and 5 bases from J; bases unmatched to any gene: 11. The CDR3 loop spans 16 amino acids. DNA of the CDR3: TGTGCCAGCAGCACCTTGGCGGGAGAGGATACCGGGGAGCTGTTTTTT. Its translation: CASSTLAGEDTGELFF.

The CDR3 region has the DNA TGTGCCAGCCGAATTACATCGAGCTCCTATAATTCACCCCTCCACTTT. It specifies CASRITSSSYNSPLHF. The chain uses TRBV28 and TRBJ1-6, with D unresolved. The CDR3 is 16 residues long. V was cut by 8 bases and J by 0 bases, with 14 bases left in between. Germline loops: CDR1 MDHEN, CDR2 SYDVKM.

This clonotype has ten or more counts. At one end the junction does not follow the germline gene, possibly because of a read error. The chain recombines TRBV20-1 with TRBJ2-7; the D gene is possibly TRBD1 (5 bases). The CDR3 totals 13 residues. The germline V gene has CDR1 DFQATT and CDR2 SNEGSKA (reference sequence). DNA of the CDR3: TGCAGTGCCAGAGGCAGGGAAGGCTACGAGCAGTACTTC. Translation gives CSARGREGYEQYF.

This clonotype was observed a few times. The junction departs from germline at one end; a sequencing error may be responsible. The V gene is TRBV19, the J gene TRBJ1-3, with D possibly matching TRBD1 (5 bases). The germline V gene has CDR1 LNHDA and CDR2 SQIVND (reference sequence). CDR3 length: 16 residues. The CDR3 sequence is CASSIEPAGTSTSIFF. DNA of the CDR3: TGTGCCAGTAGTATTGAACCCGCCGGGACGTCTACCTCCATTTTTTTT.

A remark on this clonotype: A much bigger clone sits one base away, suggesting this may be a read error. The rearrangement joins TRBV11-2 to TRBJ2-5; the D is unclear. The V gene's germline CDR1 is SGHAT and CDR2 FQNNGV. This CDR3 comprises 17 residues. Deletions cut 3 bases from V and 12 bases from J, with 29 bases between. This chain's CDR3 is CASSLGYFMVPSLGKYF. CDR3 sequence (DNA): TGTGCCAGCAGCTTGGGTTACTTCATGGTACCAAGTTTAGGGAAGTACTTC.

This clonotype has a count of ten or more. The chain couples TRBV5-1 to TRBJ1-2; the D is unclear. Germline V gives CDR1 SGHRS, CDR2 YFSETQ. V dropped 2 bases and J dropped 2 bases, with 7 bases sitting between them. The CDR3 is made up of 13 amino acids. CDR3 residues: CASSFTPNYGYTF. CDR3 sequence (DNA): TGCGCCAGCAGCTTTACACCGAACTATGGCTACACCTTC.

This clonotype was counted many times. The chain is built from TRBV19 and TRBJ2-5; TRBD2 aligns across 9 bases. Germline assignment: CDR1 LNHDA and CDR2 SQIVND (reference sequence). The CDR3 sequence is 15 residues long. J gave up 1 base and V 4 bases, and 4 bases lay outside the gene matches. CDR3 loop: CASSTASGIQETQYF. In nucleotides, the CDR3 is TGTGCCAGTAGTACAGCTAGCGGGATCCAAGAGACCCAGTACTTC.

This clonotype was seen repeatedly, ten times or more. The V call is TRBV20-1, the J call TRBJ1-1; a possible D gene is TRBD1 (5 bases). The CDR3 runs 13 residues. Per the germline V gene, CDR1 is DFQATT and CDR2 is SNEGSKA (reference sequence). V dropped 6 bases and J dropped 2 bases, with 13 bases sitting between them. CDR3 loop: CSATTVYNTEAFF. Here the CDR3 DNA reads TGCAGTGCAACGACAGTATATAACACTGAAGCTTTCTTT.

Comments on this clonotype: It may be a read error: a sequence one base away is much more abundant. Written as DNA, the CDR3 is TGTGCCAGCATAGAACAGGGTAACGAGCAGTACTTC. It yields the protein CASIEQGNEQYF. The chain is built from TRBV13 and TRBJ2-7, with TRBD1 as a possible D gene (6 bases). The V end lost 7 bases, the J end lost 5 bases, and 12 bases lay between the germline ends. This CDR3 has 12 amino acids. The germline V gene encodes CDR1 PRHDT and CDR2 FYEKMQ (reference sequence).

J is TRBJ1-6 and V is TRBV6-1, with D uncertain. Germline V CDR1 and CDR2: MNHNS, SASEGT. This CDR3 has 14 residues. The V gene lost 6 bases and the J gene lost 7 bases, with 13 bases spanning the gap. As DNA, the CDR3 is TGTGCCAGCAGACTCCAGGCCGTCAATTCACCCCTCCACTTT. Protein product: CASRLQAVNSPLHF.

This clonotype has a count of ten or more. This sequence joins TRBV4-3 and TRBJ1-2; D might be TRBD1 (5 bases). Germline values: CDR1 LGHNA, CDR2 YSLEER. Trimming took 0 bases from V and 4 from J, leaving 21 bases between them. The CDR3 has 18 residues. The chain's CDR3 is CASSQEVLGGDTTYGYTF. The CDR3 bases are TGCGCCAGCAGCCAAGAGGTCCTGGGGGGAGACACAACCTATGGCTACACCTTC.

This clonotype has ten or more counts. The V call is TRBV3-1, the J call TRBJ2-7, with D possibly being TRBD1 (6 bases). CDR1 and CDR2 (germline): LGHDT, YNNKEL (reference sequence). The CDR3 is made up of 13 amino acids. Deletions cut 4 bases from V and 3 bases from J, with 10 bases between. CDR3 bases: TGTGCCAGCAGCCGCGAAGGGGGCTACGAGCAGTACTTC. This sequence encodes CASSREGGYEQYF.

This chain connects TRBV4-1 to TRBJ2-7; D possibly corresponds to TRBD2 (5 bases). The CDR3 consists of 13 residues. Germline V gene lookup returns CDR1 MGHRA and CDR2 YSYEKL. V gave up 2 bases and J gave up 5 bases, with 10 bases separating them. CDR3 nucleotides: TGCGCCAGCAGCCAACAGGCCGGGAACGAGCAGTACTTC. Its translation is CASSQQAGNEQYF.

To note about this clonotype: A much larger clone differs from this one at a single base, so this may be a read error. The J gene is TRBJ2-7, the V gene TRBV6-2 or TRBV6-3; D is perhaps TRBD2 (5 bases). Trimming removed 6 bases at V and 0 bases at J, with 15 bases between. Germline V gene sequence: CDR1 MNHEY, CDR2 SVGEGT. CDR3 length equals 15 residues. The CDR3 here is CASSPMPGTSYEQYF. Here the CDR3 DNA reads TGTGCCAGCAGCCCCATGCCGGGAACCTCCTACGAGCAGTACTTC.

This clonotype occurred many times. The DNA for the CDR3 is TGTGCCAGCGCTTACACGACAGGGGGGAATGAGCAGTTCTTC. Residues: CASAYTTGGNEQFF. V and J are TRBV6-2 or TRBV6-3 and TRBJ2-1; 9 bases are shared with TRBD1. In germline, CDR1 is MNHEY, CDR2 SVGEGT. Trimming cost V 8 bases and J 7 bases; bases outside gene matches: 9. The CDR3 sequence is 14 residues long.

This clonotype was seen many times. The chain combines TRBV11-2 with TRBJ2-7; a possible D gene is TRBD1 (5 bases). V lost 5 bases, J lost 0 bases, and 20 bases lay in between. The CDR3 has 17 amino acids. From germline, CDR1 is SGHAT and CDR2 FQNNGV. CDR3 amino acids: CASSPPMGIQGSYEQYF. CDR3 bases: TGTGCCAGCAGCCCACCTATGGGGATCCAGGGCTCCTACGAGCAGTACTTC.

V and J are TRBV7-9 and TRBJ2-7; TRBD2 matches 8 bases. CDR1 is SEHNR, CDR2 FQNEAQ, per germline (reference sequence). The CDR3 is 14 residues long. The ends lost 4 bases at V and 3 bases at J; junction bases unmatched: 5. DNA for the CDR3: TGTGCCAGCAGCTCCTATAGCGGGAACTACGAGCAGTACTTC. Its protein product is CASSSYSGNYEQYF. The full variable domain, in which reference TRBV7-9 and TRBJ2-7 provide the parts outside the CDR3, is DTGVSQNPRHKITKRGQNVTFRCDPISEHNRLYWYRQTLGQGPEFLTYFQNEAQLEKSRLLSDRFSAERPKGSFSTLEIQRTEQGDSAMYLCASSSYSGNYEQYFGPGTRLTVT.